These 5 T cell receptor beta chains were all obtained from the same sample, sequenced in a study of human T cells and chemical hapten exposure. Documented treatment: therapeutic diphenylcyclopropenone sensitization with weekly scalp DPC. As the library was built, unique molecular identifiers were attached to individual cDNA molecules. TCRdb fed the reads into MiXCR, producing one record per CDR3 protein. The sample shows approximately 3,800 distinct CDR3 sequences, roughly 50% of them seen only once. Sequencing was performed on whole blood, taken before DPC sensitization or 2, 6, or about 24 weeks after (not recorded which). Every receptor here comes from an adult with alopecia areata. Some clones in this sample may be carry-over from other donors' samples. This table probably holds off-target reads from a library built for another chain.

The gene calls are TRBV20-1 and TRBJ2-3; 8 bases align to TRBD2. V gave up 3 bases and J gave up 1 base; unmatched junction bases: 3. CDR1 DFQATT and CDR2 SNEGSKA come from the germline V gene (reference sequence). The CDR3 totals 14 residues. As DNA, the CDR3 is TGCAGTGCTAGGCGGGGGGCAGGCACAGATACGCAGTATTTT. Translated, it gives CSARRGAGTDTQYF.

This chain connects TRBV7-9 to TRBJ2-5; D is unresolved. The CDR3 is made up of 16 amino acids. The germline CDR1 and CDR2 sequences are SEHNR and FQNEAQ (reference sequence). Trimming removed 5 bases at V and 2 bases at J, with 18 bases between. CDR3 DNA: TGTGCCAGCAGCCCCCAACAGCGTGAACATCAAGAGACCCAGTACTTC. Encoded protein: CASSPQQREHQETQYF.

This clonotype came up once. V and J are TRBV19 and TRBJ2-7; TRBD2 is a possible D gene (5 bases). Germline CDR1 reads LNHDA; CDR2 reads SQIVND (reference sequence). V was trimmed by 5 bases and J by 0 bases, leaving 17 bases between them. The CDR3 is made up of 16 amino acids. The CDR3 sequence: CASSYGSRRDSYEQYF. The CDR3 DNA is TGTGCCAGTAGTTATGGATCTAGACGGGACTCCTACGAGCAGTACTTC.

This clonotype was observed a handful of times. J is TRBJ2-4 and V is TRBV29-1, with 8 bases that match TRBD1. The CDR3 is 13 residues long. In germline, CDR1 is SQVTM, CDR2 ANQGSEA. Unmatched junction bases numbered 6, after V lost 5 bases and J lost 6 bases. The chain's CDR3 is CSVRIGTGNIQYF. CDR3 nucleotides: TGCAGCGTTAGAATCGGGACAGGAAACATTCAGTACTTC.

The chain joins TRBV7-9 to TRBJ2-7; 11 bases map to TRBD1. This CDR3 comprises 15 residues. CDR1 is SEHNR and CDR2 is FQNEAQ in the germline V gene (reference sequence). Trimming at V came to 3 bases and at J to 3 bases, leaving 4 bases not matched to a gene. The CDR3 loop reads CASSFPGTGGYEQYF. CDR3 bases: TGTGCCAGCAGCTTCCCCGGGACAGGGGGCTACGAGCAGTACTTC.